The entry below describes one TCR beta chain. It has no known antigen specificity. Per-base quality was not reported, and no clone a single base away is much larger than it. The protocol used for the library was PCR. Sequencing relied on an Illumina HiSeq 2500. To reduce PCR and sequencing biases, unique molecular identifiers were incorporated into the TCR beta cDNA libraries. Per 1 to 10 million input T cells, approximately 500,000 cDNA molecules were obtained, such that each molecule approximated one T cell. The patient libraries were prepared and sequenced with the same protocol used for the earlier healthy control dataset. Samples belonging to the same batch were prepared together, multiplexed and sequenced on a shared HiSeq lane. The authors' pipeline ran thus. Raw barcoded reads were processed with MIGEC, discarding single-read molecular identifier groups before consensus assembly and CDR3 extraction. VDJtools was used for post-analysis of the clonotype tables, and diversity was normalized by down-sampling every dataset to the size of the smallest sample. In repertoire overlap clustering, CDR3 amino acid sequences, but not nucleotide sequences, were matched to correct batch-related cross-sample contamination. TCRdb reanalyzed the raw reads on its own, using fastp at Q25 for trimming and MiXCR for clone calling, and kept in-frame beta chains. Every CDR3 protein is listed once, alongside the most common genes and DNA of its rows. TCRdb's processing, not the study's, gives the V and J calls here. A total of roughly 800,000 distinct CDR3 sequences appear in this sample, about 32% of them only once. The top ten clones comprise roughly 0.57% of the sample.

CDR1 SGHRS and CDR2 YFSETQ are derived from the germline V gene. V is pruned by 2 bases and J by 9 bases, leaving 27 bases of the junction without a gene match. The CDR3 has 20 amino acids, counting the end cysteine and phenylalanine. The entry retains the CDR3 DNA only, 60 bases that are in frame from base 1. To demonstrate the VDJtools post-analysis software, TCR beta repertoires were profiled from the peripheral blood of about 13 young patients with multiple sclerosis. The multiple sclerosis patients were children and adolescents between roughly 6 and 17 years of age. These data are taken from a study of post-analysis software for immune sequencing data (dated by TCRdb to about 2015). With respect to the entire study: Relapsing-remitting, secondary progressive and progressive-relapsing multiple sclerosis were recorded as disease courses, and subtype annotation was lacking for some patients. The multiple sclerosis patient repertoires were compared with 10 or so previously published healthy control repertoires from donors aged about 6 to 26 years. A subset of samples was prepared in parallel using single-end sample barcoding, then pooled and co-amplified after Illumina adapter ligation.

The paper's findings and limits, for the study overall: Compared with controls, multiple sclerosis patients had significantly lower normalized Chao1 diversity, a finding suggesting substantial peripheral T-cell clonal expansion. Patients showed significantly higher frequencies than controls for a handful of TRBV segments, among them TRBV5-6, TRBV5-1 and TRBV20-1. Strong co-clustering of samples prepared in the same batch was shown by direct clustering with F measure, prompting a batch-effect correction. The control group was slightly older than the multiple sclerosis patient group.

Sequencing was done on a sample of blood. The chain joins TRBV5-1 to TRBJ2-5; TRBD2 agrees with 8 junctional bases. The source is a girl between 10 and 17 years old with multiple sclerosis. In nucleotides, the sequence is TGCGCCAGCAGCTTTAGTTCTCTGTTGGAGCGGGGGCTTTCGTTCTGGCCCCAGTACTTC. Its translation reads: CASSFSSLLERGLSFWPQYF.